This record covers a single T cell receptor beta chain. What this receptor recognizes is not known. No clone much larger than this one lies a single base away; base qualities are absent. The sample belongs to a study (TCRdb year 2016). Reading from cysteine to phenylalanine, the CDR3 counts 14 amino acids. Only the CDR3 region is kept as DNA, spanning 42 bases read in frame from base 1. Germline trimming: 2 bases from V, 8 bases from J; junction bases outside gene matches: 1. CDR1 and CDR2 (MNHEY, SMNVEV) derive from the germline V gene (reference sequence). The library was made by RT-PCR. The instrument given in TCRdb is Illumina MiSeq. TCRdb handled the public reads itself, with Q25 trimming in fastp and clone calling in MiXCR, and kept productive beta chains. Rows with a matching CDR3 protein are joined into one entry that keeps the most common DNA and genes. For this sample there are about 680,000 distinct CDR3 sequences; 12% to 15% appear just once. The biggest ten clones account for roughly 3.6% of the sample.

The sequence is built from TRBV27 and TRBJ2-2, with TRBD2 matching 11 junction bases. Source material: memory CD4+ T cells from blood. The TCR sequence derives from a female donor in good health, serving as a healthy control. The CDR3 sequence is CASSLIAGGGELFF. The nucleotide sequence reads TGTGCCAGCAGTTTAATAGCGGGAGGGGGGGAGCTGTTTTTT.